This entry lists 25 T cell receptor beta chains sequenced from one sample in a study of cytomegalovirus exposure and HLA in healthy donors. Primers: 60 Vbeta forward and 13 Jbeta reverse. TCRdb keeps only in-frame clones here, not all; method: immunoSEQ multiplex PCR. The table shows roughly 110,000 clones, with approximately 80% occurring only once. Material for sequencing was PBMCs. All receptors derive from a man aged 45-65 years in good health and CMV-seronegative.

This clone turned up a few times. The chain has TRBV7-6 and TRBJ2-1, with D possibly TRBD1 on 7 matching bases. CDR1 is SGHVS, CDR2 FNYEAQ, per germline. The CDR3 totals 14 residues. V lost 5 bases and J lost 2, with 10 bases in between. The CDR3 nucleotides are TGTGCCAGCAGCCCAGGGGGGACCTACAATGAGCAGTTCTTC. Its translation: CASSPGGTYNEQFF. Filled out from reference TRBV7-6 and TRBJ2-1, the complete variable domain reads GAGVSQSPRYKVTKRGQDVALRCDPISGHVSLYWYRQALGQGPEFLTYFNYEAQQDKSGLPNDRFSAERPEGSISTLTIQRTEQRDSAMYRCASSPGGTYNEQFFGPGTRLTVL.

The V gene is TRBV28, the J gene TRBJ1-1; 7 bases fit TRBD1. Losses at the gene ends were 2 bases for V and 0 bases for J; bases not matched to a gene: 3. The CDR3 extends over 15 amino acids. Germline CDR1 and CDR2: MDHEN and SYDVKM. CDR3 in amino acids: CASSLEGALNTEAFF. The CDR3 bases are TGTGCCAGCAGTTTAGAGGGGGCCCTGAACACTGAAGCTTTCTTT.

This clone was observed once. The CDR3 loop is CASSLVGRYNEQFF. The CDR3 bases are TGCGCCAGCAGCTTGGTGGGGCGTTACAATGAGCAGTTCTTC. The V gene is TRBV5-1, the J gene TRBJ2-1, with a weak D call TRBD1 (5 bases). V was trimmed by 0 bases and J by 4 bases, leaving 8 bases between them. CDR3 length: 14 residues. In germline, CDR1 is SGHRS, CDR2 YFSETQ. Full variable domain (remainder filled in from reference TRBV5-1 and TRBJ2-1): KAGVTQTPRYLIKTRGQQVTLSCSPISGHRSVSWYQQTPGQGLQFLFEYFSETQRNKGNFPGRFSGRQFSNSRSEMNVSTLELGDSALYLCASSLVGRYNEQFFGPGTRLTVL.

V is TRBV19 and J is TRBJ1-5, with 9 bases matching TRBD1. The CDR3 runs to 18 residues. The J segment lost 2 bases and the V segment lost 7 bases, leaving 15 bases of the junction unmatched. CDR1 and CDR2 from the germline V gene are LNHDA and SQIVND (reference sequence). The CDR3, as DNA: TGTGCCAGTAATATGGGACAGGGAGGCGTACAGCGCAATCAGCCCCAGCATTTT. This sequence encodes CASNMGQGGVQRNQPQHF.

This clone has only one observation. The V call is TRBV4-3, the J call TRBJ1-5; D uncertain. Germline CDR1 is LGHNA and CDR2 is YSLEER. CDR3 length equals 13 residues. Trimming removed 5 bases from V and 5 bases from J, with 10 bases in between. CDR3 region: CASSRKRDQPQHF. For the CDR3, the DNA is TGCGCCAGCAGCAGAAAACGGGATCAGCCCCAGCATTTT.

This clone has a single count. The chain couples TRBV28 to TRBJ2-1; 10 nucleotides agree with TRBD1. CDR1 is MDHEN, CDR2 SYDVKM, per germline. V shed 7 bases and J 9 bases; nucleotides not matched to a gene: 6. The CDR3 length is 13 residues. Here the CDR3 reads CASTSGQGGEQFF. As DNA, the CDR3 is TGTGCCAGCACCTCTGGACAGGGGGGTGAGCAGTTCTTC. The complete variable domain, with remaining parts taken from reference TRBV28 and TRBJ2-1, reads DVKVTQSSRYLVKRTGEKVFLECVQDMDHENMFWYRQDPGLGLRLIYFSYDVKMKEKGDIPEGYSVSREKKERFSLILESASTNQTSMYLCASTSGQGGEQFFGPGTRLTVL.

This clone was observed a handful of times. The chain couples TRBV7-6 to TRBJ1-1; D remains unclear. V was cut by 5 bases and J by 4 bases, with 14 bases left in between. Per the germline V gene, CDR1 is SGHVS and CDR2 is FNYEAQ. This CDR3 contains 14 residues. As DNA, the CDR3 is TGTGCCAGCAGCCAAATTACCGGGTCCACTGAAGCTTTCTTT. This codes for CASSQITGSTEAFF.

The chain links TRBV19 to TRBJ2-2; 9 bases fit TRBD1. From germline, CDR1 is LNHDA and CDR2 SQIVND (reference sequence). J gave up 0 bases and V 6 bases, and 5 bases lay outside the gene matches. This CDR3 region has 16 residues. CDR3 in DNA: TGTGCCAGTAGCCCGGACAGGGGTCCGAACACCGGGGAGCTGTTTTTT. Translation: CASSPDRGPNTGELFF. Filled out from reference TRBV19 and TRBJ2-2, the complete variable domain reads DGGITQSPKYLFRKEGQNVTLSCEQNLNHDAMYWYRQDPGQGLRLIYYSQIVNDFQKGDIAEGYSVSREKKESFPLTVTSAQKNPTAFYLCASSPDRGPNTGELFFGEGSRLTVL.

The chain couples TRBV10-3 to TRBJ1-1; D gene unclear. CDR3 length equals 14 residues. The germline V and J ends were trimmed by 0 bases and 1 base, with 6 bases remaining between them. CDR1 and CDR2 (germline): ENHRY, SYGVKD. CDR3: CAISESRANTEAFF. The CDR3 region has the DNA TGTGCCATCAGTGAGTCGAGGGCGAACACTGAAGCTTTCTTT.

The rearrangement links TRBV5-4 to TRBJ1-1; 7 bases are shared with TRBD1. The CDR3 is 15 residues long. CDR1 is SGHNT and CDR2 is YYREEE in the germline V gene (reference sequence). V trimming: 3 bases; J trimming: 0 bases; junction bases outside the gene matches: 5. CDR3 bases: TGTGCCAGCAGCTCGAGGGGGCTATTGAACACTGAAGCTTTCTTT. As protein: CASSSRGLLNTEAFF.

This clone appeared a single time. This chain links TRBV7-9 with TRBJ1-6; TRBD1 might be the D (6 bases). V shed 4 bases and J shed 11 bases, with 18 bases lying between them. Germline V gene lookup returns CDR1 SEHNR and CDR2 FQNEAQ (reference sequence). The CDR3 is made up of 15 amino acids. CDR3 coding DNA: TGTGCCAGCAGCTCAGGGGCCGGGCGATGGACACCCCTCCACTTT. Protein sequence: CASSSGAGRWTPLHF. Together with reference TRBV7-9 and TRBJ1-6, the CDR3 gives the full variable domain: DTGVSQNPRHKITKRGQNVTFRCDPISEHNRLYWYRQTLGQGPEFLTYFQNEAQLEKSRLLSDRFSAERPKGSFSTLEIQRTEQGDSAMYLCASSSGAGRWTPLHFGNGTRLTVT.

The gene calls are TRBV7-2 and TRBJ2-2; 9 bases match TRBD1. The CDR3 has 17 amino acids. Germline V gene data show CDR1 as SGHTA and CDR2 as FQGNSA. V gave up 0 bases and J gave up 3 bases; unmatched junction bases: 5. DNA for the CDR3: TGTGCCAGCAGCTTAGCGCGGGGGACAGGGTACACCGGGGAGCTGTTTTTT. It specifies CASSLARGTGYTGELFF.

The chain has TRBV4-1 and TRBJ1-5; D remains ambiguous. In germline, CDR1 is MGHRA, CDR2 YSYEKL. V shed 3 bases and J shed 0 bases, with 15 bases lying between them. The CDR3 extends over 17 amino acids. This chain's CDR3 is CASSQVPGDFSNQPQHF. Written as DNA, the CDR3 is TGCGCCAGCAGCCAGGTCCCCGGGGATTTTAGCAATCAGCCCCAGCATTTT.

The chain joins TRBV5-4 to TRBJ2-1; maybe TRBD1 (6 bases). The CDR3 extends over 13 amino acids. V dropped 1 base and J dropped 7 bases, with 9 bases sitting between them. CDR1 and CDR2 from the germline V gene are SGHNT and YYREEE (reference sequence). CDR3 bases: TGTGCCAGCAGCTTGTCAGGGGCAAATGAGCAGTTCTTC. Translated: CASSLSGANEQFF.

A few counts support this clone. The rearrangement links TRBV18 to TRBJ2-5; possibly TRBD1 for D (6 bases). CDR1 KGHSH and CDR2 LQKENI come from the germline V gene. The germline V and J ends were trimmed by 6 bases and 2 bases, with 19 bases remaining between them. The CDR3 has 16 amino acids. Here the CDR3 DNA reads TGTGCCAGCTCCGGAAAGGGGGACCCGTTTCAAGAGACCCAGTACTTC. Translation gives CASSGKGDPFQETQYF.

The V call is TRBV6-1, the J call TRBJ1-5; perhaps TRBD1 as D (6 bases). The CDR3 spans 18 residues. With 3 bases removed from V and 5 bases from J, the gap between germline ends came to 23 bases. Germline V gives CDR1 MNHNS, CDR2 SASEGT. CDR3 coding DNA: TGTGCCAGCAGTGACCCGACAGATGTGGGGGCTGGATATCAGCCCCAGCATTTT. It specifies CASSDPTDVGAGYQPQHF.

The chain employs TRBV5-4 and TRBJ2-5; 9 bases fit TRBD2. The V gene's germline CDR1 is SGHNT and CDR2 YYREEE (reference sequence). CDR3 length: 14 amino acids. Germline trimming cut 4 bases from V and 5 bases from J; bases unmatched to any gene: 6. The CDR3 DNA sequence: TGTGCCAGCAGCGCGGGACTAGCCGGCGAGACCCAGTACTTC. Translated: CASSAGLAGETQYF.

The rearrangement uses TRBV9 and TRBJ2-4; perhaps TRBD2 as D (6 bases). Germline lookup yields CDR1 SGDLS and CDR2 YYNGEE. The CDR3 loop spans 14 amino acids. Trimming stripped 0 bases from V and 9 bases from J, with 13 bases between. The CDR3 DNA is TGTGCCAGCAGCGTAGGACTAGGCTCGGGCATTCAGTACTTC. Its translation is CASSVGLGSGIQYF.

The CDR3, as DNA: TGTGCCAGCAGTTCCCAGGTTGTAAAAGAGACCCAGTACTTC. This codes for CASSSQVVKETQYF. V gene TRBV28 combines with J gene TRBJ2-5; D unresolved. Trimming took 4 bases from V and 3 from J, leaving 12 bases between them. This CDR3 is 14 amino acids long. The V gene's germline CDR1 is MDHEN and CDR2 SYDVKM.

The chain recombines TRBV11-2 with TRBJ1-1; 8 bases align to TRBD1. The CDR3 has 12 amino acids. Germline CDR1 and CDR2: SGHAT and FQNNGV. V lost 6 bases, J lost 9 bases, and 6 bases stayed unmatched. In DNA, the CDR3 is TGTGCCAGCAGTCTCGGACAGGGTAAAGCTTTCTTT. It translates to CASSLGQGKAFF.

The CDR3 here is CASSLGIAGPTGELFF. DNA for the CDR3: TGTGCCAGCAGCTTAGGTATAGCGGGGCCCACCGGGGAGCTGTTTTTT. J is TRBJ2-2 and V is TRBV7-8; 8 bases match TRBD2. The CDR3 has 16 residues. The V gene's germline CDR1 is SGHVS and CDR2 FQNEAQ. The junction had 5 bases not matched to a gene; V was cut back by 1 base and J by 4 bases.

V usage is TRBV5-1 and J usage is TRBJ2-3, with D hard to call. Per germline, CDR1 SGHRS and CDR2 YFSETQ. The germline V and J ends were trimmed by 4 bases and 3 bases, with 21 bases remaining between them. CDR3 length: 17 amino acids. The CDR3 is CASSSSPGSIQTDTQYF. The CDR3 nucleotides are TGCGCCAGCAGCAGTTCCCCCGGGTCTATTCAAACAGATACGCAGTATTTT.

The chain uses TRBV4-1 and TRBJ1-5; TRBD1 might be the D (6 bases). The V gene lost 2 bases and the J gene lost 9 bases, with 17 bases spanning the gap. The CDR3 runs 15 residues. Germline loops: CDR1 MGHRA, CDR2 YSYEKL. In DNA form, the CDR3 reads TGCGCCAGCAGCCAACTGACAGGCCCCAGGGGGCCCCAGCATTTT. It translates to CASSQLTGPRGPQHF.

The table lists this clone with a count of one. J is TRBJ2-2 and V is TRBV19; D is uncertain. Trimming removed 2 bases at V and 7 bases at J, with 14 bases between. CDR1 and CDR2 (germline): LNHDA, SQIVND (reference sequence). There are 15 residues in the CDR3. As DNA, the CDR3 is TGTGCCAGTAGTATAACACAGCTCCTCAGCGGGGAGCTGTTTTTT. Its protein product is CASSITQLLSGELFF.

Regarding this clone: Different DNA sequences within this sample yield the same CDR3. The chain is built from TRBV5-1 and TRBJ1-3; D gene uncertain. V was trimmed by 0 bases and J by 4 bases, leaving 8 bases between them. Per germline, CDR1 SGHRS and CDR2 YFSETQ. This CDR3 comprises 14 residues. Written as DNA, the CDR3 is TGCGCCAGCAGCTTGGCCGGGTACGGAAACACCATATATTTT. Translating it yields CASSLAGYGNTIYF.